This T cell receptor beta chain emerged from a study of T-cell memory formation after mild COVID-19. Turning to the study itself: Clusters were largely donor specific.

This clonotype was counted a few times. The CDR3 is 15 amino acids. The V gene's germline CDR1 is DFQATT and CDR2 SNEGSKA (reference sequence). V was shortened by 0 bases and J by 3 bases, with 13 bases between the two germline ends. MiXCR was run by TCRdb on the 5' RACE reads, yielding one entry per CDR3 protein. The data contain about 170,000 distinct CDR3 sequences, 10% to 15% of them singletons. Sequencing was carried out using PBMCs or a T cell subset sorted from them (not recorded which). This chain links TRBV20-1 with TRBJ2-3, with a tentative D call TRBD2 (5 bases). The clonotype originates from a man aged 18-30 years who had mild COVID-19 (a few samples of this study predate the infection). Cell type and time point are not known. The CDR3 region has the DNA TGCAGTGCTAGAGAGCGGGCTGAGTGGACAGATACGCAGTATTTT. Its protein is CSARERAEWTDTQYF.